The clone carrying this T cell receptor beta chain showed up just a few times. What it recognizes is unknown. TCRdb analysed the reads with MiXCR anew, one entry per CDR3 protein. The sample comprises roughly 350,000 distinct CDR3 sequences, approximately 35% of which are singletons, and roughly 14% rests with the top ten. This entry comes from a study of T cell repertoires in cytomegalovirus infection. V lost 0 bases and J lost 4, with 10 bases in between. This CDR3 region has 14 residues. CDR1 and CDR2 from the germline V gene are GTSNPN and SVGIG (reference sequence). V is TRBV30 and J is TRBJ2-1; D is uncertain. The sequence derives from a human donor in good health (CMV status not recorded). Some clones in this sample may be carry-over from other donors' samples. The material was cultured PBMCs, obtained from culture after CMV antigen stimulation. CDR3 protein: CAWSVSLSYNEQFF. In DNA form, the CDR3 reads TGTGCCTGGAGTGTGTCATTGAGTTACAATGAGCAGTTCTTC.